The 9 T cell receptor beta chains reported below all come from one sample, sequenced in a study of vaccination and CD4 T cells after COVID-19 (dated by TCRdb to between 2022 and 2023). Libraries were made using PCR. TCRdb names Illumina iSeq 100 as the instrument used. DNA from cultured CD4+ T cells was subjected to TCR sequencing with the Oncomine TCR Beta short-read assay at the Johns Hopkins FTIC core. Genomic DNA was extracted from the cultured CD4+ T cells with the QIAamp micro DNA kit. TCRdb reworked the public reads: Q25 trimming with fastp, MiXCR clone assembly, productive beta chains retained. One record per CDR3 amino acid sequence lists the most common genes and DNA. This sample has over 9,500 distinct CDR3 sequences in its table, and less than 35% of those were observed once. Roughly 19% of the sample comes from the top ten. The sample's treatment or condition label is to be understood as: approximately 11-day PBMC culture with coronavirus spike peptide pools or control peptides (ViraFEST assay). CD4+ T cells from unexposed donors were collected before the COVID-19 pandemic (2011-2018).

Which antigens these TCRs recognize remains unknown. Source material: CD4+ T cells from blood, cultured in vitro. Every receptor here comes from a human donor in good health.

The V and J genes are TRBV12-3 or TRBV12-4 and TRBJ2-7, with 10 nucleotides matching TRBD2. The CDR3 has 16 residues. The trim removed 2 bases at V and 2 bases at J, leaving 6 bases unmatched. The CDR3 loop reads CASSLISTSGTYEQYF. In DNA form, the CDR3 reads TGTGCCAGCAGTTTAATTAGCACTAGCGGGACCTACGAGCAGTACTTC.

The sample holds a few counts of this clonotype. This chain links TRBV10-3 with TRBJ1-2; 9 nucleotides agree with TRBD1. V was pared by 5 bases and J by 8 bases, with 9 bases of the junction left unmatched. The CDR3 extends over 14 amino acids. Looked up from germline, CDR1 is ENHRY and CDR2 is SYGVKD. CDR3 amino acids: CAISTGGDYGGYTF. The CDR3 bases are TGTGCCATCAGTACAGGGGGCGATTACGGGGGCTACACCTTC.

The chain is built from TRBV2 and TRBJ2-7; D gene ambiguous. Trimming cost V 6 bases and J 4 bases, with 7 bases left between them. The CDR3 covers 11 residues. Germline assignment: CDR1 SNHLY and CDR2 FYNNEI. The CDR3 here is CASRPVYEQYF. CDR3 DNA: TGTGCCAGCAGGCCCGTTTACGAGCAGTACTTC.

This clonotype was counted between two and nine times. V gene TRBV6-2 or TRBV6-3 combines with J gene TRBJ2-3, with D maybe TRBD2 (7 bases). V was pared by 7 bases and J by 6 bases, with 17 bases between. This CDR3 contains 14 residues. Germline V lookup: CDR1 MNHEY, CDR2 SVGEGT. CDR3: CASIEGGGSDTQYF. The CDR3 bases are TGTGCCAGCATCGAAGGGGGAGGGTCGGATACGCAGTATTTT.

The V and J genes are TRBV20-1 and TRBJ2-1; 9 bases map to TRBD1. Germline V lookup: CDR1 DFQATT, CDR2 SNEGSKA (reference sequence). The CDR3 extends over 15 amino acids. V lost 4 bases to trimming and J lost 1 base; unmatched junction nucleotides: 5. CDR3: CSAIHRGRSYNEQFF. In DNA form, the CDR3 reads TGCAGTGCTATTCACAGGGGGCGATCCTACAATGAGCAGTTCTTC.

This clonotype was recorded once. This sequence joins TRBV4-3 and TRBJ2-5, with TRBD2 as a possible D gene (6 bases). This CDR3 is built from 15 residues. Germline V gene sequence: CDR1 LGHNA, CDR2 YSLEER. Trimming left V 4 bases short and J 4 bases short, with 16 bases between. The CDR3 DNA reads as TGCGCCAGCAGCCGAACGGGAGCTGGGTCAGAGACCCAGTACTTC. Translating gives CASSRTGAGSETQYF.

V is TRBV20-1 and J is TRBJ2-7, with TRBD2 matching over 13 bases. V shed 3 bases, J shed 6 bases, and the junction held 17 bases outside the gene matches. The CDR3 is made up of 18 amino acids. Per germline, CDR1 DFQATT and CDR2 SNEGSKA (reference sequence). CDR3 protein: CSASTPGLAGLARTEQYF. The CDR3 DNA reads as TGCAGTGCTAGCACCCCGGGACTAGCGGGATTAGCCCGTACCGAGCAGTACTTC.

Within the sample, this clonotype is medium-sized. This rearrangement joins TRBV6-5 to TRBJ1-1, with 8 bases that match TRBD1. The CDR3 consists of 17 residues. Germline V CDR1 and CDR2: MNHEY, SVGAGI. V trimming: 2 bases; J trimming: 0 bases; junction bases outside the gene matches: 8. This CDR3 reads CASSYRSTGGMNTEAFF. The CDR3 coding sequence is TGTGCCAGCAGTTACAGGTCAACAGGGGGTATGAACACTGAAGCTTTCTTT.

The genes are TRBV6-1 and TRBJ2-5, with a weak D call TRBD2 (11 bases). Germline V lookup: CDR1 MNHNS, CDR2 SASEGT. Trimming removed 7 bases from V and 2 bases from J, with 23 bases in between. The CDR3 loop spans 17 amino acids. The DNA of the CDR3 is TGTGCCAGCACTGGACAGGGGGGGACTAGCGGACAAGAGACCCAGTACTTC. This codes for CASTGQGGTSGQETQYF.